The TCR beta chain described here comes from a study of CD8+ T cells in alopecia areata (dated by TCRdb to between 2017 and 2018). Concerning the study at large: The treated patients took part in an open-label pilot trial in which moderate-to-severe alopecia areata was treated with oral tofacitinib at 5 to 10 mg twice daily. Tofacitinib was administered for 6 to 18 months, and 6 months of follow-up off drug were then conducted to assess delayed response and recurrence. In both human patients and the C3H/HeJ mouse model, the study applied high-throughput TCRbeta sequencing to look at T cell clonal expansion in alopecia areata. Human TCRbeta sequencing covered scalp tissue and sorted CD4+ and CD8+ peripheral blood T cells from patchy and totalis/universalis alopecia areata patients and healthy controls. Biopsies were taken from tofacitinib-treated patients at baseline and again at 4 and 24 weeks into treatment, and several of those patients also had a later scalp biopsy. Scalp clonality was compared among normal scalp (n=4), patchy alopecia areata scalp (n=8), and alopecia totalis/universalis scalp (n=8). RNA came from the PAXgene miRNA kit for fixed scalp, the miRNeasy kit for PBMCs, and the RNeasy kit for mouse skin. TCRbeta CDR3 regions were amplified by immunoSEQ multiplex PCR with 35 Vbeta forward and 13 Jbeta reverse primers. The study at large found these results: Shared TCR sequences between patients were less evident than in mice, which may be partly attributable to HLA diversity in the patient population. Lesional scalp, especially in alopecia totalis/universalis, showed higher clonality and more expanded CD8+ clones than normal scalp, suggesting antigenic drive. Scalp TCR repertoire analysis is complicated because resident alphabeta T cells in normal human skin are also sequenced, whereas mouse skin is dominated by gammadelta T cells.

From alopecia areata patients, peripheral blood was collected along with lesional scalp punch biopsies. PBMCs were separated by density centrifugation and stained for CD3, CD4 and CD8, after which CD4+ and CD8+ T cells were sorted on a FACSAria. The protocol used for the library was the immunoSEQ multiplex PCR assay. To provide template for TCR sequencing, every sample had RNA extracted and reverse transcribed into cDNA. First-strand cDNA was synthesized using SuperScript III with a 2:1 mix of oligo-dT and random hexamers. A synthetic immune receptor repertoire was used to measure amplification bias, and any remaining bias was corrected computationally. In the paper's pipeline: After raw reads were preprocessed to remove errors, the CDR3 was defined following IMGT conventions as running from the conserved cysteine to phenylalanine. Clonality was calculated as 1 minus Shannon entropy normalized by log2 of the number of productive unique TCRs. CD4 or CD8 identity of scalp clones was inferred by cross-referencing scalp TCRbeta sequences with sorted blood CD4 and CD8 repertoires. Drawn from immuneACCESS, this table holds only the in-frame rearrangements with V and J called that TCRdb kept. Clones are partly lost; checked studies trace under half to an unresolved V gene and leave the rest unexplained. From that table come the V and J calls and clone size; the DNA was used to work out D and trimming. Here the sample has about 150,000 clones; roughly 50% occur a single time. The top ten hold approximately 7% of the sample.

In the germline V gene, CDR1 corresponds to SQVTM and CDR2 to ANQGSEA. Including the terminal cysteine and phenylalanine, the CDR3 comprises 13 residues. CDR3 DNA is the only sequence kept; it has 39 bases, read in frame from the first base. At the junction V is shortened by 6 bases and J by 2 bases; bases outside the gene matches: 4. This clone was detected only a few times. Its antigen specificity is not known. No per-base quality is available; no much larger clone lies one base away. The sequence derives from a human donor with alopecia areata. The sequenced sample consisted of CD4+ T cells sorted from blood. This chain joins TRBV29-1 to TRBJ2-7, and TRBD1 matches 10 of the central bases. In nucleotide form, the sequence is TGCAGCGTAGCCGGGACAGGGGCCTACGAGCAGTACTTC. This translates into CSVAGTGAYEQYF.